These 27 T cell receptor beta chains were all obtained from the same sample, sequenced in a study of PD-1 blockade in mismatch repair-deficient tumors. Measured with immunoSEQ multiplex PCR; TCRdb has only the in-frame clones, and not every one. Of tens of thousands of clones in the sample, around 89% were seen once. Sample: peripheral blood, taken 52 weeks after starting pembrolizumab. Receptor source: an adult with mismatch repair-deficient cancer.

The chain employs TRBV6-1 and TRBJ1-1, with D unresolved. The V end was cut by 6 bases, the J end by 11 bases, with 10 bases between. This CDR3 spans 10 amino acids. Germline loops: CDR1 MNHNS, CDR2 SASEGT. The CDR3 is CASRITVAFF. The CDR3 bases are TGTGCCAGCAGGATCACGGTTGCTTTCTTT.

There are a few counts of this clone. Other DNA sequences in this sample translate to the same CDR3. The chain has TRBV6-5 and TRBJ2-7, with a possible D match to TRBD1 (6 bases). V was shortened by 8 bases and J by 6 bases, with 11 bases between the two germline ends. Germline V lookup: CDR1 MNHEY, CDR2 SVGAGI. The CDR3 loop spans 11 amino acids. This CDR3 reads CASSQGSEQYF. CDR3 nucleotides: TGTGCCAGCTCCCAGGGGTCCGAGCAGTACTTC.

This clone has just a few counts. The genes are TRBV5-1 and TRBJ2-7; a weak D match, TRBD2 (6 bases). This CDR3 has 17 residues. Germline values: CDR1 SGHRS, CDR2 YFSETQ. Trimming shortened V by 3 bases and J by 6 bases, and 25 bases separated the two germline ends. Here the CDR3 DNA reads TGCGCCAGCAGCTCACCTTCTAGCGCCAACCGGCTGGGCGAGCAGTACTTC. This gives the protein CASSSPSSANRLGEQYF. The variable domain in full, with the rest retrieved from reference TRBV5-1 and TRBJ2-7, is KAGVTQTPRYLIKTRGQQVTLSCSPISGHRSVSWYQQTPGQGLQFLFEYFSETQRNKGNFPGRFSGRQFSNSRSEMNVSTLELGDSALYLCASSSPSSANRLGEQYFGPGTRLTVT.

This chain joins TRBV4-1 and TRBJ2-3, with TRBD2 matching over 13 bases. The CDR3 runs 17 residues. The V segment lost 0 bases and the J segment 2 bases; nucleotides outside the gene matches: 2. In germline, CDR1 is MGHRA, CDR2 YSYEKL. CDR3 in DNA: TGCGCCAGCAGCCAAGATGGACTAGCGGGAGCCACAGATACGCAGTATTTT. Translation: CASSQDGLAGATDTQYF.

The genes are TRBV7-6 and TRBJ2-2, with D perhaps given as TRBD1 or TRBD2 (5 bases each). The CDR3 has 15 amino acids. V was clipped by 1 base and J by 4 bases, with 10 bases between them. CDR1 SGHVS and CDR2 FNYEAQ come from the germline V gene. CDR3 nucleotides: TGTGCCAGCAGCTTAGACGGGACCCTCACCGGGGAGCTGTTTTTT. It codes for CASSLDGTLTGELFF.

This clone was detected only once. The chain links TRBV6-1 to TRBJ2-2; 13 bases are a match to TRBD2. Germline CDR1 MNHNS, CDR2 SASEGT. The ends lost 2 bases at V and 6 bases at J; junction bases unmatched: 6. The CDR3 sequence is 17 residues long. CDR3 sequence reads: CASSESVLAGGPGELFF. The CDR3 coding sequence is TGTGCCAGCAGTGAAAGTGTACTAGCGGGAGGGCCCGGGGAGCTGTTTTTT.

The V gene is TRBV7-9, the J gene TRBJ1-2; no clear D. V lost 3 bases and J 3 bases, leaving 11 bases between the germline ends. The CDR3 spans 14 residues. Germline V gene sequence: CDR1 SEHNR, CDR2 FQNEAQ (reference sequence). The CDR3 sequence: CASSFRSGYYGYTF. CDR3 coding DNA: TGTGCCAGCAGCTTCCGGTCGGGCTACTATGGCTACACCTTC.

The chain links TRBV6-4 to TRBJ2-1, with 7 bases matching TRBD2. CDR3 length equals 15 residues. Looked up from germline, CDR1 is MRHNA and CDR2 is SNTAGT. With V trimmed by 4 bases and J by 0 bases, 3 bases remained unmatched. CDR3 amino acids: CASSVLASSYNEQFF. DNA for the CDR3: TGTGCCAGCAGTGTACTAGCGAGCTCCTACAATGAGCAGTTCTTC.

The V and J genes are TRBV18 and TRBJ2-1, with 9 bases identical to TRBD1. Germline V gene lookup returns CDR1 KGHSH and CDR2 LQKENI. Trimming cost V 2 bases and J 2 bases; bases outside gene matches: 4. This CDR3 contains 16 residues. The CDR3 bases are TGTGCCAGCTCACCATTCCGGGACAGGGCCTACAATGAGCAGTTCTTC. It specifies CASSPFRDRAYNEQFF.

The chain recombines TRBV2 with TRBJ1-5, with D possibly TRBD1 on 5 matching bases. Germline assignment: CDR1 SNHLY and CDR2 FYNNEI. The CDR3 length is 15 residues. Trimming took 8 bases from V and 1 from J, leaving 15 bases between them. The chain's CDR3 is CASGGGSNSNQPQHF. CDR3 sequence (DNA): TGTGCCAGCGGCGGGGGGTCCAACAGCAATCAGCCCCAGCATTTT.

CDR3 bases: TGTGCGTCCCAGGCGGGTAGCTCCTACAATGAGCAGTTCTTC. It yields the protein CASQAGSSYNEQFF. The chain is built from TRBV13 and TRBJ2-1; D is perhaps TRBD2 (5 bases). The CDR3 is made up of 14 amino acids. Germline loops: CDR1 PRHDT, CDR2 FYEKMQ (reference sequence).

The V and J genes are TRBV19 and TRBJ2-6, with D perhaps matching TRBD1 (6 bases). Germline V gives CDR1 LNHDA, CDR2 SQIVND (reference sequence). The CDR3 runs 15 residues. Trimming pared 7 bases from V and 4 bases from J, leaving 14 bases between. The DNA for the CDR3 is TGTGCCAGTACGAACACAGGGTCCGGGGCCAACGTCCTGACTTTC. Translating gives CASTNTGSGANVLTF. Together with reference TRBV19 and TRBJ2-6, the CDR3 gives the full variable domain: DGGITQSPKYLFRKEGQNVTLSCEQNLNHDAMYWYRQDPGQGLRLIYYSQIVNDFQKGDIAEGYSVSREKKESFPLTVTSAQKNPTAFYLCASTNTGSGANVLTFGAGSRLTVL.

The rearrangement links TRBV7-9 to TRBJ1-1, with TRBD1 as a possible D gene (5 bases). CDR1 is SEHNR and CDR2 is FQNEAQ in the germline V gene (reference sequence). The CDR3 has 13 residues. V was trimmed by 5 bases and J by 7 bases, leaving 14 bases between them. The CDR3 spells CASSGTEEVEAFF. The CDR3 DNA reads TGTGCCAGCAGCGGGACTGAGGAGGTTGAAGCTTTCTTT.

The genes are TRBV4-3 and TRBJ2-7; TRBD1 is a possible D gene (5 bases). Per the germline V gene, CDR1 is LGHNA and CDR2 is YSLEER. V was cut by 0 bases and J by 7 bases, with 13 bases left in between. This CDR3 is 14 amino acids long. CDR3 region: CASSQEDRVGEQYF. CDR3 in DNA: TGCGCCAGCAGCCAAGAAGACAGAGTCGGAGAGCAGTACTTC.

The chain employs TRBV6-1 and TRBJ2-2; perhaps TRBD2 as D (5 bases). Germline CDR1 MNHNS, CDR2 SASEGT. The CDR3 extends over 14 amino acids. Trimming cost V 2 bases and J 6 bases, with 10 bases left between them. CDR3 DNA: TGTGCCAGCAGTGAAAGAAGAGGGCCCGGGGAGCTGTTTTTT. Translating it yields CASSERRGPGELFF.

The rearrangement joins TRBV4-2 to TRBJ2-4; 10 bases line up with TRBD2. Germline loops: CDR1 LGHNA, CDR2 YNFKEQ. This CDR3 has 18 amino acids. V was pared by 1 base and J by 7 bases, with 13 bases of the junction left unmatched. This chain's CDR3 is CASSQVLQREGGGNIQYF. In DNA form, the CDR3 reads TGTGCCAGCAGCCAAGTTCTTCAGCGGGAGGGCGGGGGTAACATTCAGTACTTC.

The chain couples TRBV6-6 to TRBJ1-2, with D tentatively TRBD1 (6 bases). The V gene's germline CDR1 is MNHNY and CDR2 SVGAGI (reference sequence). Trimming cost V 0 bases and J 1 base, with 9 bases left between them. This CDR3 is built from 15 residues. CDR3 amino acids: CASSYSRGGNYGYTF. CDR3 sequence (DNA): TGTGCCAGCAGTTACTCGAGGGGGGGTAACTATGGCTACACCTTC.

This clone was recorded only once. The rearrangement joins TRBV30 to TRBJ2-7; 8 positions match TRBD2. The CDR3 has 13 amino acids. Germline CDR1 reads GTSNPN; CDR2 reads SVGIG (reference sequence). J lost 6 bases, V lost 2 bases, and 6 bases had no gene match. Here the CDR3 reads CAWSPPGGAEQYF. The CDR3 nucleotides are TGTGCCTGGAGTCCCCCGGGGGGGGCCGAGCAGTACTTC.

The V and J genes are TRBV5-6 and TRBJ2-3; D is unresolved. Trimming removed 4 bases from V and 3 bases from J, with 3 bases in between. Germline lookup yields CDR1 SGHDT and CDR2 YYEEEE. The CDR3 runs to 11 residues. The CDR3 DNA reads TGTGCCAGCAGCATTACAGATACGCAGTATTTT. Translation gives CASSITDTQYF.

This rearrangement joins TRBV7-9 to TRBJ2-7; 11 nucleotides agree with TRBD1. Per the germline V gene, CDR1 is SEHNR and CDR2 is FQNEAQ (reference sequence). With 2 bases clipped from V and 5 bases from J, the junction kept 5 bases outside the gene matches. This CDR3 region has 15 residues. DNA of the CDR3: TGTGCCAGCAGCTTACCCGGACAGGGGGCCAACGAGCAGTACTTC. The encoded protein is CASSLPGQGANEQYF.

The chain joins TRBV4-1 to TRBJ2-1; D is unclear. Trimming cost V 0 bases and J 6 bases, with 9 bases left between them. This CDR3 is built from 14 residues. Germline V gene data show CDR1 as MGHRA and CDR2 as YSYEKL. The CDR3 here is CASSQDFPINEQFF. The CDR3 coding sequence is TGCGCCAGCAGCCAAGATTTCCCAATCAATGAGCAGTTCTTC.

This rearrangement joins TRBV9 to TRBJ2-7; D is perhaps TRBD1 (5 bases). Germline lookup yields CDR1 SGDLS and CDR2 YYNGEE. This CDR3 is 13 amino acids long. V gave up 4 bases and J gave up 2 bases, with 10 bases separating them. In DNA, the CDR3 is TGTGCCAGCAGCATCGACAGTACCTACGAGCAGTACTTC. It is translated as CASSIDSTYEQYF.

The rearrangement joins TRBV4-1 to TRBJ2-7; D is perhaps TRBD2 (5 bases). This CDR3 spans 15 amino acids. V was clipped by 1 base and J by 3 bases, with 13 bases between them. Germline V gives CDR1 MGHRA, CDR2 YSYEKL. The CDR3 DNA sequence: TGCGCCAGCAGCCAAGCGTCTAGCAGCGGCTACGAGCAGTACTTC. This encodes CASSQASSSGYEQYF.

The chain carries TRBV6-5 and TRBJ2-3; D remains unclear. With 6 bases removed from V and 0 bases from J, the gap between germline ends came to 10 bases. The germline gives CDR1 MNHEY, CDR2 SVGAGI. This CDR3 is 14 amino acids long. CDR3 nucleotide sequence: TGTGCCAGCAGACGGGTCCCTAGCACAGATACGCAGTATTTT. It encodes CASRRVPSTDTQYF.

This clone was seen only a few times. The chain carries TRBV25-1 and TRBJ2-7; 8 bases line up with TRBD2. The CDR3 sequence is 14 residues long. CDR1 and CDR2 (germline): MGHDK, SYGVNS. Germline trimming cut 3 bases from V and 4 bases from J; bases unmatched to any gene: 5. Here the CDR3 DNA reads TGTGCCAGCAGTGACCCGGCTAGCGGGTACGAGCAGTACTTC. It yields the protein CASSDPASGYEQYF.

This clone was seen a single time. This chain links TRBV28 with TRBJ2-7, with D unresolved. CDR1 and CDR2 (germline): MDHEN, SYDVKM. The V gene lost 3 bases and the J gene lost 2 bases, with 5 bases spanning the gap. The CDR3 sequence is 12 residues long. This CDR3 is CASSFGAYEQYF. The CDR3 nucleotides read TGTGCCAGCAGTTTTGGAGCCTACGAGCAGTACTTC. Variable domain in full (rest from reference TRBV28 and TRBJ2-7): DVKVTQSSRYLVKRTGEKVFLECVQDMDHENMFWYRQDPGLGLRLIYFSYDVKMKEKGDIPEGYSVSREKKERFSLILESASTNQTSMYLCASSFGAYEQYFGPGTRLTVT.

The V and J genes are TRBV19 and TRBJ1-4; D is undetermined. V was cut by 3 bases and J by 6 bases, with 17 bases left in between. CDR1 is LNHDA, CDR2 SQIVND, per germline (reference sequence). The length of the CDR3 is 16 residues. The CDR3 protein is CASSMREGRSDEKLFF. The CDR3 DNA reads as TGTGCCAGTAGTATGAGGGAGGGCCGCTCAGATGAAAAACTGTTTTTT. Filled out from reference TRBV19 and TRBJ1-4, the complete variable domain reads DGGITQSPKYLFRKEGQNVTLSCEQNLNHDAMYWYRQDPGQGLRLIYYSQIVNDFQKGDIAEGYSVSREKKESFPLTVTSAQKNPTAFYLCASSMREGRSDEKLFFGSGTQLSVL.